The 19 T cell receptor beta chains presented below share a single source sample, sequenced in a study of CD8 T cells in ankylosing spondylitis. One entry per CDR3 protein, called by TCRdb with MiXCR from the 5' RACE reads. The repertoire includes roughly 230,000 distinct CDR3 sequences, 18% of them detected once, and around 30% sits in the top ten. The specimen was blood, either unsorted or a sorted T cell fraction (not recorded which). The receptors shown here come from a male donor with ankylosing spondylitis or in good health (not recorded which).

This clonotype was recorded only once. The V gene is TRBV5-4, the J gene TRBJ2-2; 10 bases agree with TRBD2. The trim removed 0 bases at V and 7 bases at J, leaving 9 bases unmatched. The CDR3 length is 17 residues. The germline gives CDR1 SGHNT, CDR2 YYREEE (reference sequence). CDR3 nucleotide sequence: TGTGCCAGCAGCTTGGGGGCGCTAGCGGGAGATCACGGGGAGCTGTTTTTT. Protein product: CASSLGALAGDHGELFF.

The V and J genes are TRBV4-3 and TRBJ1-6, with D possibly matching TRBD1 (6 bases). Germline V gene data show CDR1 as LGHNA and CDR2 as YSLEER. Deletions cut 0 bases from V and 14 bases from J, with 17 bases between. The CDR3 loop spans 15 amino acids. CDR3 residues: CASSQDGFRDMALHF. The CDR3 DNA sequence: TGCGCCAGCAGCCAAGACGGGTTCAGGGACATGGCCCTCCACTTT.

This clonotype has a count of ten or more. CDR3 amino acids: CSARDTVQVVGETQYF. The CDR3 nucleotides read TGCAGTGCTAGAGATACCGTCCAAGTAGTAGGGGAGACCCAGTACTTC. The J gene is TRBJ2-5, the V gene TRBV20-1; no clear D gene. V was trimmed by 0 bases and J by 5 bases, leaving 19 bases between them. Germline V lookup: CDR1 DFQATT, CDR2 SNEGSKA (reference sequence). CDR3 size: 16 residues.

The genes are TRBV4-1 and TRBJ2-6; D gene ambiguous. CDR1 and CDR2 (germline): MGHRA, YSYEKL. Trimming left V 0 bases short and J 0 bases short, with 9 bases between. The CDR3 is 17 amino acids. CDR3 nucleotide sequence: TGCGCCAGCAGCCAAGAACTTAGCAGCTCTGGGGCCAACGTCCTGACTTTC. Its protein product is CASSQELSSSGANVLTF.

This clonotype was counted between two and nine times. In DNA form, the CDR3 reads TGCGCCAGCAGCCCTAGGTTTCTGGGACAGGGGGTCGACGAGCAGTACTTC. It yields the protein CASSPRFLGQGVDEQYF. This chain connects TRBV4-3 to TRBJ2-7; 11 bases match TRBD1. Trimming removed 4 bases from V and 5 bases from J; junction bases left unmatched: 13. Germline values: CDR1 LGHNA, CDR2 YSLEER. This CDR3 is built from 17 residues.

The V and J genes are TRBV20-1 and TRBJ2-1, with 10 bases fitting TRBD1. Germline assignment: CDR1 DFQATT and CDR2 SNEGSKA (reference sequence). After removal of 5 bases from V and 4 bases from J, the junction contained 8 bases not matched to a gene. CDR3 length equals 15 residues. In DNA, the CDR3 is TGCAGTGCTGAAATCCGGGACAGGGGTTACAATGAGCAGTTCTTC. It is translated as CSAEIRDRGYNEQFF.

The chain carries TRBV4-1 and TRBJ2-1; either TRBD1 or TRBD2 may supply D (7 bases each). Germline CDR1 reads MGHRA; CDR2 reads YSYEKL. This CDR3 region has 19 residues. V was trimmed by 0 bases and J by 5 bases, leaving 23 bases between them. The CDR3 region is CASSQEAGLQGKRHNEQFF. The CDR3 DNA reads TGCGCCAGCAGCCAAGAAGCGGGACTACAGGGGAAGCGGCACAATGAGCAGTTCTTC.

This clonotype has at least ten counts. The CDR3 DNA reads as TGCAGTGCTAGAGATGGTTGGCGGGAGCAGAATGAGCAGTTCTTC. Protein sequence: CSARDGWREQNEQFF. V gene TRBV20-1 combines with J gene TRBJ2-1; TRBD2 agrees at 7 bases. V lost 0 bases to trimming and J lost 7 bases; unmatched junction nucleotides: 9. CDR1 DFQATT and CDR2 SNEGSKA come from the germline V gene (reference sequence). The CDR3 has 15 residues.

In this sample, this clonotype turned up many times. This chain connects TRBV7-2 to TRBJ2-7; maybe TRBD2 (5 bases). CDR1 SGHTA and CDR2 FQGNSA come from the germline V gene. V was pared by 2 bases and J by 3 bases, with 11 bases between. The CDR3 loop spans 14 amino acids. CDR3 region: CASSLHLSVYEQYF. CDR3 nucleotide sequence: TGTGCCAGCAGCTTACATCTTAGCGTCTACGAGCAGTACTTC.

The chain links TRBV4-2 to TRBJ2-7; D may be TRBD1 (6 bases). This CDR3 region has 14 residues. CDR1 is LGHNA, CDR2 YNFKEQ, per germline. Trimming removed 3 bases from V and 0 bases from J, with 9 bases in between. The CDR3 spells CASSHLQGSYEQYF. The DNA for the CDR3 is TGTGCCAGCAGCCACCTACAGGGCTCCTACGAGCAGTACTTC.

This clonotype was seen more than once but under ten times. V usage is TRBV5-1 and J usage is TRBJ2-3, with D possibly matching TRBD1 (6 bases). V dropped 7 bases and J dropped 4 bases, with 16 bases sitting between them. CDR3 length: 14 residues. CDR1 and CDR2 from the germline V gene are SGHRS and YFSETQ. CDR3 protein: CASETIAGADTQYF. The CDR3 DNA is TGCGCCAGCGAGACCATAGCAGGGGCAGATACGCAGTATTTT.

In this sample, this clonotype turned up a few times. The chain couples TRBV6-2 or TRBV6-3 to TRBJ2-7; D tentatively fits TRBD1 or TRBD2 (6 bases each). With 0 bases removed from V and 3 bases from J, the gap between germline ends came to 12 bases. The CDR3 is made up of 15 amino acids. Germline values: CDR1 MNHEY, CDR2 SVGEGT. CDR3 residues: CASSYSEGGLYEQYF. The CDR3 DNA is TGTGCCAGCAGTTACTCGGAGGGGGGCCTCTACGAGCAGTACTTC.

V gene TRBV6-4 combines with J gene TRBJ2-7; D gene uncertain. The length of the CDR3 is 16 residues. Germline V gene data show CDR1 as MRHNA and CDR2 as SNTAGT. Trimming removed 0 bases at V and 4 bases at J, with 16 bases between. DNA for the CDR3: TGTGCCAGCAGTGACTCGGTAGGGCTTATGGTTTACGAGCAGTACTTC. Translating gives CASSDSVGLMVYEQYF.

V is TRBV11-2 and J is TRBJ2-4; 8 positions agree with TRBD1. Germline assignment: CDR1 SGHAT and CDR2 FQNNGV. The CDR3 is 13 residues long. Trimming cost V 5 bases and J 12 bases; bases outside gene matches: 9. CDR3 bases: TGTGCCAGCAGCACGGGACAGGTGTGGGGTCAGTACTTC. It encodes CASSTGQVWGQYF. The full variable domain, with the rest looked up from reference TRBV11-2 and TRBJ2-4, is EAGVAQSPRYKIIEKRQSVAFWCNPISGHATLYWYQQILGQGPKLLIQFQNNGVVDDSQLPKDRFSAERLKGVDSTLKIQPAKLEDSAVYLCASSTGQVWGQYFGAGTRLSVL.

This clonotype was recorded at least ten times. The V and J genes are TRBV15 and TRBJ1-4; a possible D gene is TRBD1 (5 bases). Per germline, CDR1 LNHNV and CDR2 YYDKDF (reference sequence). Between the trimmed V and J ends, which lost 8 bases and 0 bases, there was a span of 13 bases. The CDR3 runs to 15 residues. CDR3: CATAGGEATNEKLFF. As DNA, the CDR3 is TGTGCCACCGCGGGGGGAGAAGCAACTAATGAAAAACTGTTTTTT.

V usage is TRBV29-1 and J usage is TRBJ2-3, with D hard to call. CDR1 and CDR2 from the germline V gene are SQVTM and ANQGSEA. The V and J ends lost 4 bases and 0 bases respectively, with 11 bases between them. CDR3 length equals 14 residues. CDR3 DNA sequence: TGCAGCGTTGGCCAGTTCGCTAGCACAGATACGCAGTATTTT. This translates into CSVGQFASTDTQYF.

This clonotype was detected many times. This rearrangement joins TRBV29-1 to TRBJ2-7; maybe TRBD2 (7 bases). The length of the CDR3 is 16 residues. Germline V gene data show CDR1 as SQVTM and CDR2 as ANQGSEA. Trimming shortened V by 0 bases and J by 6 bases, and 21 bases separated the two germline ends. The CDR3 is CSVEDASRGGLGEQYF. CDR3 bases: TGCAGCGTTGAAGACGCCTCCAGGGGAGGGCTGGGCGAGCAGTACTTC.

The V call is TRBV29-1, the J call TRBJ1-1, with 9 nucleotides matching TRBD1. This CDR3 comprises 14 residues. J gave up 6 bases and V 7 bases, and 12 bases lay outside the gene matches. Germline values: CDR1 SQVTM, CDR2 ANQGSEA. The CDR3 nucleotides are TGCAGCGGCGAAGCGACGGACAGGGGTCCTGAAGCTTTCTTT. Protein sequence: CSGEATDRGPEAFF.

This clonotype was observed a single time. The rearrangement uses TRBV2 and TRBJ2-1; 12 positions agree with TRBD2. Germline V gives CDR1 SNHLY, CDR2 FYNNEI. The CDR3 totals 15 residues. V trimming: 6 bases; J trimming: 8 bases; junction bases outside the gene matches: 8. DNA of the CDR3: TGTGCCAGCAGAGAGACTAGCGGGAGTCTGTATGAGCAGTTCTTC. Translation gives CASRETSGSLYEQFF.